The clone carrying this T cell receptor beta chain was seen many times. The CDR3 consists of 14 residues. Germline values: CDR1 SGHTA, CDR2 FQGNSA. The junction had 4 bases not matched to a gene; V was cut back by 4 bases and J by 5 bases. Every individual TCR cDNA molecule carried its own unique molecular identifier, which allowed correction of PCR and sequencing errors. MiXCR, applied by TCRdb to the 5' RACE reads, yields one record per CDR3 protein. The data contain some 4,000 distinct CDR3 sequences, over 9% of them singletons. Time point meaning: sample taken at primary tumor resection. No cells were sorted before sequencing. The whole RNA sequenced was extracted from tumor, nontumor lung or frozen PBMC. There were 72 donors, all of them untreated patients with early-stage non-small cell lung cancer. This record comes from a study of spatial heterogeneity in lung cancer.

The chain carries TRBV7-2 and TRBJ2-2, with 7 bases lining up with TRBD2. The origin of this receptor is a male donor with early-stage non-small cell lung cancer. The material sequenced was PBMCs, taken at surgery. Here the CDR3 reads CASSWGLLTGELFF. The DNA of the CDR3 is TGTGCCAGCAGCTGGGGACTATTAACCGGGGAGCTGTTTTTT.